Listed below are T cell receptor beta chains from one sample, sequenced in a study of blood T cell repertoires in COVID-19. Sequencing used immunoSEQ multiplex PCR; TCRdb keeps in-frame clones, though not all of them. The sample has approximately 150,000 clones, 87% seen once. The sequenced sample consisted of peripheral blood. These TCRs come from a human donor in a cohort sampled during active COVID-19. Each CDR3 is given with its conserved first and last residue. D genes are given only for firm matches. Size tells how often a clone was seen (once, few, many) or the class of an expanded clone, and some rows leave it out.

v_gene: TRBV30
abundance: NA
j_gene: TRBJ1-4
d_gene: NA
CDR3nt: TGTGCCTGGAGTGTCGCCTTTGGAGGGGAAAAACTGTTTTTT
CDR3aa: CAWSVAFGGEKLFF

v_gene: TRBV2
abundance: few
j_gene: TRBJ2-7
d_gene: TRBD2
CDR3nt: TGTGCCAGCAGTGGAGCGGGGGGGCTGTACGAGCAGTACTTC
CDR3aa: CASSGAGGLYEQYF

v_gene: TRBV6-2/TRBV6-3
abundance: NA
j_gene: TRBJ2-1
d_gene: TRBD2
CDR3nt: TGTGCCAGCAGTTACCTTCCTGGAAGCGGGGGACGAAGTGAGCAGTTCTTC
CDR3aa: CASSYLPGSGGRSEQFF

v_gene: TRBV6-2/TRBV6-3
abundance: NA
j_gene: TRBJ2-1
d_gene: NA
CDR3nt: TGTGCCAGCAGTTACCGGGGGTTTGTGGACAATGAGCAGTTCTTC
CDR3aa: CASSYRGFVDNEQFF

v_gene: TRBV5-1
abundance: NA
j_gene: TRBJ2-7
d_gene: NA
CDR3nt: TGCGCCAGCAGCTTGGACGGGTACTACGAGCAGTACTTC
CDR3aa: CASSLDGYYEQYF

v_gene: TRBV18
abundance: NA
j_gene: TRBJ1-2
d_gene: NA
CDR3nt: TGTGCCAGCTCACTAAACGGACAGTTTAACTATGGCTACACCTTC
CDR3aa: CASSLNGQFNYGYTF

v_gene: TRBV9
abundance: NA
j_gene: TRBJ2-7
d_gene: TRBD1
CDR3nt: TGTGCCAGCAGCGTAGATCCGGGACAGGGAAGCTACGAGCAGTACTTC
CDR3aa: CASSVDPGQGSYEQYF

v_gene: TRBV6-5
abundance: NA
j_gene: TRBJ2-7
d_gene: TRBD1
CDR3nt: TGTGCCAGCGGGACAGTCGAGCAGTACTTC
CDR3aa: CASGTVEQYF

v_gene: TRBV28
abundance: NA
j_gene: TRBJ1-1
d_gene: NA
CDR3nt: TGTGCCAGCACCCCTGAGAGCGTTTCTAATGAAGCTTTCTTT
CDR3aa: CASTPESVSNEAFF

v_gene: TRBV29-1
abundance: NA
j_gene: TRBJ2-7
d_gene: TRBD2
CDR3nt: TGCAGCGTTGGGAGACGACTAGCGGGGACCTACGAGCAGTACTTC
CDR3aa: CSVGRRLAGTYEQYF

v_gene: TRBV27
abundance: NA
j_gene: TRBJ2-7
d_gene: NA
CDR3nt: TGTGCCAGCAGTTCCCGGACTCCTCCCGAGCAGTACTTC
CDR3aa: CASSSRTPPEQYF

v_gene: TRBV28
abundance: NA
j_gene: TRBJ1-1
d_gene: TRBD1
CDR3nt: TGTGCCAGCAGTGGGACAGACTCAGCTTTCTTT
CDR3aa: CASSGTDSAFF

v_gene: TRBV30
abundance: once
j_gene: TRBJ2-6
d_gene: NA
CDR3nt: TGTGCCTGGAGTAGGGCGGGGGGGGCCAACGTCCTGACTTTC
CDR3aa: CAWSRAGGANVLTF

v_gene: TRBV5-1
abundance: NA
j_gene: TRBJ2-7
d_gene: TRBD1
CDR3nt: TGCGCCAGCAGCCTGGGGACAGCCTTCGAGAGGGGCTACGAGCAGTACTTC
CDR3aa: CASSLGTAFERGYEQYF

v_gene: TRBV9
abundance: NA
j_gene: TRBJ1-1
d_gene: NA
CDR3nt: TGTGCCAGCAGCGTAGACTGGGGGGGTCAGAACACTGAAGCTTTCTTT
CDR3aa: CASSVDWGGQNTEAFF

v_gene: TRBV6-4
abundance: NA
j_gene: TRBJ1-5
d_gene: NA
CDR3nt: TGTGCCAGCAGGACCATGAGCAGGGTTGATCAGCCCCAGCATTTT
CDR3aa: CASRTMSRVDQPQHF

v_gene: TRBV23-1
abundance: few
j_gene: TRBJ1-4
d_gene: NA
CDR3nt: TGCGCCAGCAGTCAAGGGGAGGAAAAACTGTTTTTT
CDR3aa: CASSQGEEKLFF

v_gene: TRBV19
abundance: medium-sized
j_gene: TRBJ2-7
d_gene: TRBD1
CDR3nt: TGTGCCAGTAGTATAGGGACAGGTACCTACGAGCAGTACTTC
CDR3aa: CASSIGTGTYEQYF

v_gene: TRBV27
abundance: NA
j_gene: TRBJ2-1
d_gene: TRBD2
CDR3nt: TGTGCCAGCAGTTTCGGGCGGGAGTTCACCACCTACAATGAGCAGTTCTTC
CDR3aa: CASSFGREFTTYNEQFF

v_gene: TRBV6-2/TRBV6-3
abundance: NA
j_gene: TRBJ2-5
d_gene: NA
CDR3nt: TGTGCCAGCAGTCGGAGACAGGAGTTGGTGGAGACCCAGTACTTC
CDR3aa: CASSRRQELVETQYF

v_gene: TRBV5-6
abundance: NA
j_gene: TRBJ2-5
d_gene: NA
CDR3nt: TGTGCCAGCAGCTCGGGGGGCGAAGAGACCCAGTACTTC
CDR3aa: CASSSGGEETQYF

v_gene: TRBV3-1/TRBV3-2
abundance: NA
j_gene: TRBJ2-1
d_gene: NA
CDR3nt: TGTGCCAGCAGCCAACAGGCGGGCCTCCCCTACAATGAGCAGTTCTTC
CDR3aa: CASSQQAGLPYNEQFF

v_gene: TRBV7-2
abundance: NA
j_gene: TRBJ2-3
d_gene: NA
CDR3nt: TGTGCCAGCAGCTTAGCGTCGGTCACAGATACGCAGTATTTT
CDR3aa: CASSLASVTDTQYF

v_gene: TRBV5-4
abundance: NA
j_gene: TRBJ2-1
d_gene: TRBD2
CDR3nt: TGTGCCAGCAGCTTGGGAGGTAGCGGGGGCCCCAATGAGCAGTTCTTC
CDR3aa: CASSLGGSGGPNEQFF

v_gene: TRBV5-4
abundance: NA
j_gene: TRBJ2-7
d_gene: TRBD1
CDR3nt: TGTGCCAGCAGCCCTTACGGACAGGCAAACGAGCAGTACTTC
CDR3aa: CASSPYGQANEQYF

v_gene: TRBV7-2
abundance: NA
j_gene: TRBJ2-7
d_gene: TRBD1
CDR3nt: TGTGCCAGCAGCTCCTCAGGGGGCCCAAGCTCCTACGAGCAGTACTTC
CDR3aa: CASSSSGGPSSYEQYF